Reported below is one TCR beta chain. This CDR3 comprises 17 residues. J was trimmed by 4 bases and V by 4 bases; bases with no gene match: 7. Looked up from germline, CDR1 is MNHNS and CDR2 is SASEGT. Under the authors' procedure: For nucleated cells, counts were estimated from reference gene primer amplification. Produced via immunoSEQ multiplex PCR; TCRdb's table is partial and in-frame only. For V, J and clone size, that table is used; D and trimming come from the DNA. Among 150,000 to 200,000 clones listed, 70% to 90% were seen once. This sample stems from a study of blood T cell repertoires in COVID-19. About the study: The United States, Italy and Spain were the sources of the acute and convalescent COVID-19 samples. Sources were T cells, B-cell-depleted T cells, or PBMCs; the material itself was cDNA or gDNA.

The sequenced material came from peripheral blood. The rearrangement uses TRBV6-1 and TRBJ2-1; 13 bases map to TRBD2. The receptor was isolated from a human donor in a cohort sampled during active COVID-19. CDR3 nucleotide sequence: TGTGCCAGCAGTGCAACGACTAGCGGGGGGCCATACAATGAGCAGTTCTTC. Its protein is CASSATTSGGPYNEQFF.